These T cell receptor beta chains were read from a single sample in a study of long-term antiretroviral therapy in people with HIV. Assay: immunoSEQ multiplex PCR; the TCRdb copy retains only in-frame clones and omits some. This sample has tens of thousands of clones; roughly 76% occur once, and the top ten carry 10% to 15%. Sample: unsorted PBMCs, taken less than 1.8 years before starting antiretroviral therapy. These receptors were obtained from a woman aged 40 to 55 with HIV. CDR3s include the opening cysteine and the closing phenylalanine or tryptophan. The D gene is left open where the match is weak. Clone size is stated in some rows and not others, as once, few, many or a class when expanded.

>TRBV4-2|-|TRBJ2-2|TRBD2
CASSRTRDSGEIGELFF
TGTGCCAGCAGCCGGACAAGAGACAGCGGGGAGATCGGGGAGCTGTTTTTT
>TRBV5-1|-|TRBJ2-1|-
CASSFSLASEQFF
TGCGCCAGCAGCTTTTCCCTAGCCAGTGAGCAGTTCTTC
>TRBV11-3|-|TRBJ2-6|-
CASSLGDSGANVLTF
TGTGCCAGCAGCTTAGGGGACTCTGGGGCCAACGTCCTGACTTTC
>TRBV10-3|-|TRBJ1-5|-
CAISRSGARNSNQPQHF
TGTGCCATCAGTCGATCCGGGGCTCGAAATAGCAATCAGCCCCAGCATTTT
>TRBV19|-|TRBJ1-1|-
CASSIGPGLMENTEAFF
TGTGCCAGTAGTATCGGTCCTGGACTAATGGAAAACACTGAAGCTTTCTTT
>TRBV7-2|-|TRBJ1-1|TRBD1
CASSLDRGRAFF
TGTGCCAGCAGCCTAGACAGGGGTCGAGCTTTCTTT
>TRBV11-2|-|TRBJ2-2|-
CASSLGVANTGELFF
TGTGCCAGCAGCTTAGGAGTCGCGAACACCGGGGAGCTGTTTTTT
>TRBV4-3|-|TRBJ2-3|TRBD2
CASSQSGAGDTQYF
TGCGCCAGCAGCCAAAGCGGGGCGGGAGATACGCAGTATTTT
>TRBV29-1|-|TRBJ2-1|TRBD2
CSVVRAGEVSEQFF
TGCAGCGTTGTCCGGGCGGGAGAGGTTAGTGAGCAGTTCTTC
>TRBV30|-|TRBJ1-1|-
CAWSNSWNTEAFF
TGTGCCTGGAGTAACAGTTGGAACACTGAAGCTTTCTTT
>TRBV21-1|-|TRBJ1-5|-
CASSKANQPQHF
TGTGCCAGCAGCAAAGCTAATCAGCCCCAGCATTTT
>TRBV7-2|-|TRBJ1-6|-
CASSLASGLNSPLHF
TGTGCCAGCAGCTTAGCGTCAGGGTTGAATTCACCCCTCCACTTT
>TRBV14|few|TRBJ1-2|-
CASSLRGDGYTF
TGTGCCAGCAGCCTGAGAGGGGATGGCTACACCTTC
>TRBV15|-|TRBJ2-7|TRBD2
CATSRGGGRTYEQYF
TGTGCCACCAGCAGGGGTGGCGGGAGAACCTACGAGCAGTACTTC
>TRBV27|once|TRBJ2-2|-
CASSPGLTTGELFF
TGTGCCAGCAGCCCGGGACTTACCACCGGGGAGCTGTTTTTT
>TRBV6-6|-|TRBJ1-5|-
CASSPSGDRNQPQHF
TGTGCCAGCTCCCCAAGCGGGGACCGCAATCAGCCCCAGCATTTT
>TRBV10-3|-|TRBJ1-1|-
CAISASSGANTEAFF
TGTGCCATCAGTGCGTCGTCAGGGGCGAACACTGAAGCTTTCTTT
>TRBV30|-|TRBJ2-7|TRBD1
CAWSGQGSSYEQYF
TGTGCCTGGAGTGGACAGGGGAGCTCCTACGAGCAGTACTTC
>TRBV6-1|once|TRBJ2-7|TRBD1
CASSLRQGDSYEQYF
TGTGCCAGCAGTCTAAGACAGGGGGACTCCTACGAGCAGTACTTC
>TRBV19|-|TRBJ2-1|TRBD1
CASNPDRMAYNEQFF
TGTGCCAGTAACCCGGACAGGATGGCCTACAATGAGCAGTTCTTC
>TRBV13|-|TRBJ2-1|-
CASSLGQVGDEQFF
TGTGCCAGCAGCTTAGGGCAGGTAGGGGATGAGCAGTTCTTC
>TRBV6-1|-|TRBJ2-2|-
CAITNTGELFF
TGTGCCATCACAAACACCGGGGAGCTGTTTTTT
>TRBV30|-|TRBJ2-5|-
CAWNLQYQETQYF
TGTGCCTGGAATCTCCAGTACCAAGAGACCCAGTACTTC
>TRBV18|-|TRBJ1-1|-
CASTQLGAEAFF
TGTGCCAGCACCCAGCTCGGGGCTGAAGCTTTCTTT
>TRBV7-6|-|TRBJ2-1|-
CASRGPHDEQFF
TGTGCCAGCAGGGGTCCCCATGATGAGCAGTTCTTC
>TRBV10-3|-|TRBJ2-3|-
CAISEAGAGTDTQYF
TGTGCCATCAGTGAGGCGGGGGCAGGGACAGATACGCAGTATTTT